Each of the 30 T cell receptor beta chains below was sequenced from the same sample in a study of blood T cell repertoires in COVID-19. The method was immunoSEQ multiplex PCR; TCRdb's version includes in-frame clones alone and lacks a portion of them. The sample consists of about 270,000 clones, 86% of them appearing once. The source material was peripheral blood. Every receptor here comes from a woman over 75 with COVID-19, enrolled during active disease.

The gene calls are TRBV14 and TRBJ2-7; TRBD2 might be the D (6 bases). The CDR3 is made up of 15 amino acids. The germline CDR1 and CDR2 sequences are SGHDN and FVKESK. V lost 4 bases and J 4 bases, leaving 17 bases between the germline ends. CDR3 coding DNA: TGTGCCAGCAGCCCAACTAGCCAGGCCCGATACGAGCAGTACTTC. Protein: CASSPTSQARYEQYF.

The chain joins TRBV18 to TRBJ2-3; 7 bases match TRBD1. The CDR3 runs 17 residues. Germline lookup yields CDR1 KGHSH and CDR2 LQKENI. Unmatched junction bases numbered 11, after V lost 1 base and J lost 4 bases. The CDR3 nucleotides are TGTGCCAGCTCACCACGCTCAACAGGGGTATTGGCAGATACGCAGTATTTT. Amino acid sequence: CASSPRSTGVLADTQYF.

The J gene is TRBJ2-5, the V gene TRBV6-2 or TRBV6-3, with no clear D. Trimming removed 1 base at V and 5 bases at J, with 5 bases between. Germline CDR1 and CDR2: MNHEY and SVGEGT. The CDR3 runs to 12 residues. CDR3 amino acids: CASSYWPETQYF. In DNA, the CDR3 is TGTGCCAGCAGTTACTGGCCGGAGACCCAGTACTTC.

V usage is TRBV28 and J usage is TRBJ2-1; possible D gene TRBD2, 5 bases. Trimming shortened V by 5 bases and J by 16 bases, and 12 bases separated the two germline ends. CDR1 and CDR2 (germline): MDHEN, SYDVKM. The CDR3 has 10 residues. Written as DNA, the CDR3 is TGTGCCAGCAGTCGGGATGGGCTCTTCTTC. As protein: CASSRDGLFF.

The chain links TRBV10-3 to TRBJ2-7; TRBD2 matches 13 bases. With 0 bases clipped from V and 5 bases from J, the junction kept 4 bases outside the gene matches. The CDR3 covers 16 residues. Germline V CDR1 and CDR2: ENHRY, SYGVKD. CDR3 sequence reads: CAISESGTSGAHEQYF. The CDR3, as DNA: TGTGCCATCAGTGAGTCAGGGACTAGCGGGGCCCACGAGCAGTACTTC.

The chain uses TRBV5-1 and TRBJ1-2; the match to TRBD1 covers 12 bases. The CDR3 has 14 amino acids. CDR1 and CDR2 from the germline V gene are SGHRS and YFSETQ. V lost 4 bases and J lost 7; bases outside the gene matches: 5. The DNA for the CDR3 is TGCGCCAGCAGCCAAGGGACAGGGGGCCTTGGCTACACCTTC. It codes for CASSQGTGGLGYTF. Full variable domain (rest looked up from reference TRBV5-1 and TRBJ1-2): KAGVTQTPRYLIKTRGQQVTLSCSPISGHRSVSWYQQTPGQGLQFLFEYFSETQRNKGNFPGRFSGRQFSNSRSEMNVSTLELGDSALYLCASSQGTGGLGYTFGSGTRLTVV.

V and J are TRBV5-4 and TRBJ1-1, with 9 bases fitting TRBD1. The trim removed 3 bases at V and 3 bases at J, leaving 3 bases unmatched. Germline lookup yields CDR1 SGHNT and CDR2 YYREEE (reference sequence). The CDR3 loop spans 14 amino acids. CDR3 loop: CASSSRDRDTEAFF. The CDR3 coding sequence is TGTGCCAGCAGCTCCCGGGACAGGGACACTGAAGCTTTCTTT.

The chain carries TRBV3-1 (or the pseudogene TRBV3-2) and TRBJ1-5; D unresolved. The length of the CDR3 is 14 residues. The germline gives CDR1 LGHDT, CDR2 YNNKEL (reference sequence). V was shortened by 4 bases and J by 1 base, with 8 bases between the two germline ends. CDR3 DNA sequence: TGTGCCAGCAGCCCCCTCCCGAGCAATCAGCCCCAGCATTTT. Its translation: CASSPLPSNQPQHF.

The chain couples TRBV5-1 to TRBJ1-1; 8 bases fit TRBD1. Unmatched junction bases numbered 16, after V lost 5 bases and J lost 1 base. This CDR3 is 18 amino acids long. CDR1 is SGHRS, CDR2 YFSETQ, per germline. The CDR3 is CASRLSGGEGRRNTEAFF. CDR3 sequence (DNA): TGCGCCAGCAGGTTATCAGGGGGCGAAGGTAGAAGGAACACTGAAGCTTTCTTT.

The rearrangement joins TRBV19 to TRBJ1-2; D is uncertain. The V gene's germline CDR1 is LNHDA and CDR2 SQIVND (reference sequence). The CDR3 sequence is 13 residues long. V lost 3 bases, J lost 5 bases, and 10 bases lay in between. CDR3 sequence reads: CASSIYGEYGYTF. In DNA, the CDR3 is TGTGCCAGTAGTATCTACGGGGAATATGGCTACACCTTC.

The J gene is TRBJ2-7, the V gene TRBV6-5; possibly TRBD1 for D (5 bases). The CDR3 is 13 amino acids. Trimming pared 7 bases from V and 6 bases from J, leaving 16 bases between. The V gene's germline CDR1 is MNHEY and CDR2 SVGAGI. DNA for the CDR3: TGTGCCAGCACTTCCAGGGCGCATTCCGAGCAGTACGTC. It encodes CASTSRAHSEQYV.

The chain joins TRBV29-1 to TRBJ2-7, with TRBD2 matching 15 bases. Germline CDR1 reads SQVTM; CDR2 reads ANQGSEA. CDR3 length: 17 residues. V trimming: 7 bases; J trimming: 5 bases; junction bases outside the gene matches: 15. CDR3 amino acids: CSATEPGLAGGNNEQYV. CDR3 DNA sequence: TGCAGCGCCACAGAACCGGGACTAGCGGGGGGAAACAACGAGCAGTACGTC.

J is TRBJ1-6 and V is TRBV28; 7 positions match TRBD1. J was trimmed by 6 bases and V by 6 bases; bases with no gene match: 2. Germline V gives CDR1 MDHEN, CDR2 SYDVKM. The CDR3 consists of 13 residues. The DNA of the CDR3 is TGTGCCAGCAGCTGGGACAGTAATTCACCCCTCCACTTT. It yields the protein CASSWDSNSPLHF.

The chain employs TRBV28 and TRBJ2-5; TRBD1 matches at 9 bases. The CDR3 sequence is 15 residues long. J gave up 3 bases and V 6 bases, and 8 bases lay outside the gene matches. The germline V gene has CDR1 MDHEN and CDR2 SYDVKM. This CDR3 is CASSDPGQGKETQYF. CDR3 nucleotides: TGTGCCAGCAGCGATCCGGGACAGGGTAAAGAGACCCAGTACTTC.

The chain combines TRBV5-6 with TRBJ1-5; possibly TRBD1 for D (5 bases). V shed 4 bases and J shed 3 bases, with 14 bases lying between them. Germline V gene sequence: CDR1 SGHDT, CDR2 YYEEEE. CDR3 length: 15 amino acids. The CDR3 region has the DNA TGTGCCAGCAGCCAAGCCGTGACAGACAATCAGCCCCAGCATTTT. Its translation: CASSQAVTDNQPQHF.

The CDR3 nucleotides are TGTGCCAGCAGCCCCTCAATCCGACAGAACACTGAAGCTTTCTTT. Its protein is CASSPSIRQNTEAFF. The J gene is TRBJ1-1, the V gene TRBV7-9; D is unresolved. The germline gives CDR1 SEHNR, CDR2 FQNEAQ (reference sequence). CDR3 length: 15 residues. The ends were cut back, 5 bases at V and 1 base at J, with 14 bases in the middle.

This clone was picked up a small number of times. V and J are TRBV28 and TRBJ2-7; perhaps TRBD1 as D (5 bases). Germline V gene sequence: CDR1 MDHEN, CDR2 SYDVKM. V lost 7 bases to trimming and J lost 0 bases, with 19 bases between them. This CDR3 contains 16 residues. As DNA, the CDR3 is TGTGCCAGCACAACCAGGGCAGGGATCATCTCCTACGAGCAGTACTTC. Protein product: CASTTRAGIISYEQYF.

This clone was counted once. CDR3 bases: TGCACCAGCAGCCTAACTAGCGGGGGGTCGGCCGAGACCCAGTACTTC. Amino acid sequence: CTSSLTSGGSAETQYF. V and J are TRBV1 and TRBJ2-5; TRBD2 was called by the table and not checked on the DNA. TRBV1 is recorded as a pseudogene. This CDR3 region has 16 residues.

As for this clone: Other nucleotide sequences in the sample specify the same CDR3. The genes are TRBV28 and TRBJ1-2; TRBD1 agrees at 7 bases. Per germline, CDR1 MDHEN and CDR2 SYDVKM. V trimming: 3 bases; J trimming: 5 bases; junction bases outside the gene matches: 3. This CDR3 comprises 13 residues. This chain's CDR3 is CASSLNRGYGYTF. CDR3 DNA sequence: TGTGCCAGCAGTTTGAACAGGGGATATGGCTACACCTTC.

The count of this clone is one. J is TRBJ2-1 and V is TRBV10-3, with 8 nucleotides matching TRBD2. Germline V gene data show CDR1 as ENHRY and CDR2 as SYGVKD. CDR3 length equals 17 residues. V dropped 0 bases and J dropped 7; count of bases not matched to a gene: 11. In DNA form, the CDR3 reads TGTGCCATCAGTGAGTCCACATACGGGGGGGGCTGGAATGAGCAGTTCTTC. This codes for CAISESTYGGGWNEQFF.

The V gene is TRBV5-4, the J gene TRBJ2-2; tentative D call: TRBD2 (5 bases). CDR1 is SGHNT, CDR2 YYREEE, per germline (reference sequence). CDR3 length: 14 residues. The ends were cut back, 4 bases at V and 4 bases at J, with 11 bases in the middle. The CDR3 sequence: CASSPGGSTGELFF. The DNA of the CDR3 is TGTGCCAGCAGCCCTGGAGGAAGCACCGGGGAGCTGTTTTTT.

V is TRBV28 and J is TRBJ2-3; possible D gene TRBD2, 6 bases. The CDR3 extends over 12 amino acids. CDR1 is MDHEN and CDR2 is SYDVKM in the germline V gene. Trimming left V 10 bases short and J 2 bases short, with 10 bases between. CDR3 residues: CATRDFTDTQYF. In DNA, the CDR3 is TGTGCCACCCGGGACTTCACAGATACGCAGTATTTT.

The chain is built from TRBV5-1 and TRBJ1-2, with a weak D call TRBD1 (5 bases). Germline loops: CDR1 SGHRS, CDR2 YFSETQ. Trimming left V 7 bases short and J 4 bases short, with 17 bases between. This CDR3 region has 14 residues. The CDR3 region has the DNA TGCGCCAGCTCGCGGGGGGATGACGGCTATGGCTACACCTTC. Translated, it gives CASSRGDDGYGYTF.

The rearrangement joins TRBV30 to TRBJ2-7, with 8 bases fitting TRBD1. This CDR3 has 14 residues. V lost 2 bases, J lost 6 bases, and 9 bases stayed unmatched. Germline CDR1 is GTSNPN and CDR2 is SVGIG (reference sequence). The CDR3 loop is CAWSLGQGRAEQYF. In nucleotides, the CDR3 is TGTGCCTGGAGTTTAGGACAGGGAAGGGCCGAGCAGTACTTC. The full variable domain, its missing parts supplied by reference TRBV30 and TRBJ2-7, is SQTIHQWPATLVQPVGSPLSLECTVEGTSNPNLYWYRQAAGRGLQLLFYSVGIGQISSEVPQNLSASRPQDRQFILSSKKLLLSDSGFYLCAWSLGQGRAEQYFGPGTRLTVT.

This chain connects TRBV15 to TRBJ2-7; no firm D call. This CDR3 has 13 amino acids. The V end lost 3 bases, the J end lost 4 bases, and 10 bases lay between the germline ends. Germline CDR1 is LNHNV and CDR2 is YYDKDF (reference sequence). The CDR3 protein is CATSRAGRYEQYF. The CDR3 DNA reads as TGTGCCACCAGCAGGGCTGGGCGTTACGAGCAGTACTTC. The whole variable domain, remainder taken from reference TRBV15 and TRBJ2-7, is DAMVIQNPRYQVTQFGKPVTLSCSQTLNHNVMYWYQQKSSQAPKLLFHYYDKDFNNEADTPDNFQSRRPNTSFCFLDIRSPGLGDTAMYLCATSRAGRYEQYFGPGTRLTVT.

The chain combines TRBV18 with TRBJ1-1; 10 positions agree with TRBD1. The germline gives CDR1 KGHSH, CDR2 LQKENI. The CDR3 runs 16 residues. Trimming cost V 6 bases and J 2 bases; bases outside gene matches: 9. The CDR3 nucleotides are TGTGCCAGCTCCCCGGGACAGGGGTTGGGAAACACTGAAGCTTTCTTT. This encodes CASSPGQGLGNTEAFF.

This clone was seen just once. The chain is built from TRBV4-2 and TRBJ2-1, with 10 bases aligning to TRBD2. V gave up 0 bases and J gave up 10 bases; unmatched junction bases: 9. The germline V gene encodes CDR1 LGHNA and CDR2 YNFKEQ. The CDR3 loop spans 16 amino acids. CDR3 residues: CASSQDGQRGGSEQFF. Here the CDR3 DNA reads TGTGCCAGCAGCCAAGATGGTCAGCGGGGGGGTAGCGAGCAGTTCTTC.

This chain connects TRBV19 to TRBJ1-1; 7 positions agree with TRBD1. The V segment lost 1 base and the J segment 1 base; nucleotides outside the gene matches: 9. The germline CDR1 and CDR2 sequences are LNHDA and SQIVND (reference sequence). The CDR3 contains 17 residues. CDR3 amino acids: CASSIGRTGSTNTEAFF. The DNA for the CDR3 is TGTGCCAGTAGTATAGGTCGGACAGGTAGTACGAACACTGAAGCTTTCTTT.

The CDR3 loop is CASSLGQGHSNQPQHF. The DNA for the CDR3 is TGTGCCAGCAGCCTCGGACAGGGACATAGCAATCAGCCCCAGCATTTT. The gene calls are TRBV7-9 and TRBJ1-5, with 8 bases that match TRBD1. The CDR3 consists of 16 residues. J gave up 0 bases and V 5 bases, and 6 bases lay outside the gene matches. Germline V gene data show CDR1 as SEHNR and CDR2 as FQNEAQ (reference sequence).

This clone was observed a few times. V and J are TRBV2 and TRBJ1-5, with 7 bases aligning to TRBD1. Looked up from germline, CDR1 is SNHLY and CDR2 is FYNNEI. The V gene end was trimmed by 4 bases and the J gene end by 5 bases; junction bases not matched to a gene: 5. The CDR3 consists of 14 residues. This CDR3 is CASSGSGGHQPQHF. Written as DNA, the CDR3 is TGTGCCAGCAGTGGGTCAGGGGGACATCAGCCCCAGCATTTT.